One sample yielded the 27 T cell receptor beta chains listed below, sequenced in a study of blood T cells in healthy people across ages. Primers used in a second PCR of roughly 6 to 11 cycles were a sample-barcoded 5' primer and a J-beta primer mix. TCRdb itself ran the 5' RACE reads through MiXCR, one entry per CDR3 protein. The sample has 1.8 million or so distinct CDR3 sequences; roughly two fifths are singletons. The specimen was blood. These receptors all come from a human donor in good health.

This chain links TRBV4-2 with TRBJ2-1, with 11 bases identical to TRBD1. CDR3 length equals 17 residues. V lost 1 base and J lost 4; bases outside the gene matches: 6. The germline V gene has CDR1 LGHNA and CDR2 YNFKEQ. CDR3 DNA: TGTGCCAGCAGCCAAGTCGTTGGGACAGGGGGGTACAATGAGCAGTTCTTC. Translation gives CASSQVVGTGGYNEQFF.

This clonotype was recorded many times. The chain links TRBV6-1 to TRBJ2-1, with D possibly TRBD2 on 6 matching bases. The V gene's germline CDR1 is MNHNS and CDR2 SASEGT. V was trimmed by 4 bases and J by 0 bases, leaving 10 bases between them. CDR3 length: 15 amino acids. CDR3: CASSVGGTSYNEQFF. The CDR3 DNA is TGTGCCAGCAGTGTGGGCGGGACCTCCTACAATGAGCAGTTCTTC.

CDR3 sequence (DNA): TGTGCCAGCAGTGAGTCGGTTGCTAATGAAAAACTGTTTTTT. Translation gives CASSESVANEKLFF. The chain is built from TRBV25-1 and TRBJ1-4; no definite D call. V was trimmed by 3 bases and J by 3 bases, leaving 8 bases between them. CDR3 length: 14 residues. Germline V gene lookup returns CDR1 MGHDK and CDR2 SYGVNS. The full variable domain, completed using reference TRBV25-1 and TRBJ1-4, is EADIYQTPRYLVIGTGKKITLECSQTMGHDKMYWYQQDPGMELHLIHYSYGVNSTEKGDLSSESTVSRIRTEHFPLTLESARPSHTSQYLCASSESVANEKLFFGSGTQLSVL.

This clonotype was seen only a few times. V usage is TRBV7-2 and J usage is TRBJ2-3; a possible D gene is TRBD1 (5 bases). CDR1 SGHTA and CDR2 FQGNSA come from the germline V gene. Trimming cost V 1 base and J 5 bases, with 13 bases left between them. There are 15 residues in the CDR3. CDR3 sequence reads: CASSLVAQGGDTQYF. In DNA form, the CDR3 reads TGTGCCAGCAGCTTAGTCGCGCAGGGCGGAGATACGCAGTATTTT.

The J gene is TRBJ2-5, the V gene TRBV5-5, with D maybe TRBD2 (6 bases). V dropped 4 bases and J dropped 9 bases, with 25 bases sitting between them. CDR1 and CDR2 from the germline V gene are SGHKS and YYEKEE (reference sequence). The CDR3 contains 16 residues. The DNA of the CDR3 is TGTGCCAGCAGCCATACTTTTTTCGGTCTGCCGGGGGCCCAGTACTTC. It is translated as CASSHTFFGLPGAQYF.

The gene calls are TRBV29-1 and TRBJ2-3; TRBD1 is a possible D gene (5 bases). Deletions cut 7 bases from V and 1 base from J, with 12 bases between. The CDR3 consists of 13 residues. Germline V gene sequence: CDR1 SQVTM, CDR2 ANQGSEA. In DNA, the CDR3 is TGCAGCGCCGTTGGACACGGCACAGATACGCAGTATTTT. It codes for CSAVGHGTDTQYF.

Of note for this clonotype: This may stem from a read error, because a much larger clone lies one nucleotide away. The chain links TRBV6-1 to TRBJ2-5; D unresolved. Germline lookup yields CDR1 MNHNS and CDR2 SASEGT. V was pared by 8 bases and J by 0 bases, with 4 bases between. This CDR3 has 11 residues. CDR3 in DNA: TGTGCCAGCTGGTACCAAGAGACCCAGTACTTC. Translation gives CASWYQETQYF.

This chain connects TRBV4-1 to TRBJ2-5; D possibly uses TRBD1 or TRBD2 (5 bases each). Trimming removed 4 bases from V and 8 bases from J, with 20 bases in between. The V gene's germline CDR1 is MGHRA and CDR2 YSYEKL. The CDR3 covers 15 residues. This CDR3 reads CASSLLQAIGDTQYF. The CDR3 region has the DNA TGCGCCAGCAGCCTCCTTCAGGCGATCGGGGACACCCAGTACTTC.

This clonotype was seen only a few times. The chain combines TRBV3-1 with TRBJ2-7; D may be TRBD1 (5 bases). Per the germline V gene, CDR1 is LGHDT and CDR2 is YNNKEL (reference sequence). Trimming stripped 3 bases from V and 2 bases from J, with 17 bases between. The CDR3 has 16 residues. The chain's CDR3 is CASSHLTTDPTYEQYF. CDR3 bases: TGTGCCAGCAGCCACCTTACGACAGACCCTACCTACGAGCAGTACTTC.

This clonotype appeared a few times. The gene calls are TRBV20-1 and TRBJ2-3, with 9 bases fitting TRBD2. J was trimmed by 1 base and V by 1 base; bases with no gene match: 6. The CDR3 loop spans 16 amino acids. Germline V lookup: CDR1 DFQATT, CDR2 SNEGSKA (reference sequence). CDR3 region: CSARVTLAGRTDTQYF. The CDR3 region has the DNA TGCAGTGCTAGAGTGACTCTAGCGGGGCGCACAGATACGCAGTATTTT.

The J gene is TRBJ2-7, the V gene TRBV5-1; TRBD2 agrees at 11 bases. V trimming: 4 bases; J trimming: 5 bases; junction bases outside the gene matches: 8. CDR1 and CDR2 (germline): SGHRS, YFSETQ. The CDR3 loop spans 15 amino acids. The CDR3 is CASSRILAGDDEQYF. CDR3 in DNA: TGCGCCAGCAGCCGCATACTAGCGGGGGACGACGAGCAGTACTTC. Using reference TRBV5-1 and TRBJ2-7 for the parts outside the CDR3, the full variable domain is KAGVTQTPRYLIKTRGQQVTLSCSPISGHRSVSWYQQTPGQGLQFLFEYFSETQRNKGNFPGRFSGRQFSNSRSEMNVSTLELGDSALYLCASSRILAGDDEQYFGPGTRLTVT.

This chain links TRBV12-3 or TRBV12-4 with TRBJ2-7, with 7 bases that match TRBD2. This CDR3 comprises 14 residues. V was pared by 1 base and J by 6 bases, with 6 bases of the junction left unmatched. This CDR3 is CASSLEAGFSEQYF. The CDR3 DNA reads TGTGCCAGCAGTTTAGAAGCGGGGTTCTCCGAGCAGTACTTC.

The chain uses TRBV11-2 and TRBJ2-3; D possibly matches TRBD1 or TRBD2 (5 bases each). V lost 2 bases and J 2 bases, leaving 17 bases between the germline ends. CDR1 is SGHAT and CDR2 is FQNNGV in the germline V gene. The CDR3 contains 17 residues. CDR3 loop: CASSLRGAQHFTDTQYF. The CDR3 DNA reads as TGTGCCAGCAGCTTAAGAGGGGCCCAACACTTCACAGATACGCAGTATTTT. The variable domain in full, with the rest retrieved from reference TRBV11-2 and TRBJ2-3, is EAGVAQSPRYKIIEKRQSVAFWCNPISGHATLYWYQQILGQGPKLLIQFQNNGVVDDSQLPKDRFSAERLKGVDSTLKIQPAKLEDSAVYLCASSLRGAQHFTDTQYFGPGTRLTVL.

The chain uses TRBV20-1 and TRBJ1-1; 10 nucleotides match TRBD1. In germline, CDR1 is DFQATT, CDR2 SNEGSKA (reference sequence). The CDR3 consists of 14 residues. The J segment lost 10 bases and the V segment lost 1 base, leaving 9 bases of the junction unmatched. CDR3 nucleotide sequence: TGCAGTGCTAGAGGGACAGGGGGGTCCGAGGGAGCTTTCTTT. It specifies CSARGTGGSEGAFF.

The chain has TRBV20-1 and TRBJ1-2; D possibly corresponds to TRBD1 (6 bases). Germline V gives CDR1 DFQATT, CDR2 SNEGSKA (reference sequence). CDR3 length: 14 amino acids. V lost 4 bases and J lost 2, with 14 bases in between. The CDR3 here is CSATPGGLNYGYTF. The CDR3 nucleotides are TGCAGTGCTACTCCGGGGGGGCTGAACTATGGCTACACCTTC.

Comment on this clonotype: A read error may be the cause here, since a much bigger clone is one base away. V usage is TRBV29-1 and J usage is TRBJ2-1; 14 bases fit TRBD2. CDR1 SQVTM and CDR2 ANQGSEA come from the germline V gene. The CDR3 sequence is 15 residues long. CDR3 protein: CSAGGLAGVYNKQFF. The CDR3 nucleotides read TGCAGCGCCGGGGGACTAGCGGGGGTGTACAATAAGCAGTTCTTC.

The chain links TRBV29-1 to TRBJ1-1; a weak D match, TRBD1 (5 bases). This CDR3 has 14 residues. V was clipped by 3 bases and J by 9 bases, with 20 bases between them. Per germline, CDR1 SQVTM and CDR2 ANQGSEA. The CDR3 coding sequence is TGCAGCGTTGACCGGGGGGACGGGGAAAGGAAAGCTTTCTTT. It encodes CSVDRGDGERKAFF.

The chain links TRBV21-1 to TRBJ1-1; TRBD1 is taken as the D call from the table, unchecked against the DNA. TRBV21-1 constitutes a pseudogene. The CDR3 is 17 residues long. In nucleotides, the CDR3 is TGTGCCAGCAGCAACAGACAGGAAAAATCATCGGGGACTGAAGCTTTCTTT. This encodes CASSNRQEKSSGTEAFF.

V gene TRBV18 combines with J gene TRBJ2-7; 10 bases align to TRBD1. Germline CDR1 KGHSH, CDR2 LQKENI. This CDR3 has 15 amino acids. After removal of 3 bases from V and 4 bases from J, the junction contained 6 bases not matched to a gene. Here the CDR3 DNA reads TGTGCCAGCTCACCTGCGACAGGGGGCAGGTACGAGCAGTACTTC. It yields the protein CASSPATGGRYEQYF.

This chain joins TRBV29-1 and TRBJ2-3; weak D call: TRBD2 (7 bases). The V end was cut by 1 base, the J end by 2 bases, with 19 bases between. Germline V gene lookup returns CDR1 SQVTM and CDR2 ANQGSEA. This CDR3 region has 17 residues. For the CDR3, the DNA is TGCAGCGTTGAAGGTTATGGGGAGGCGGGGGCCACAGATACGCAGTATTTT. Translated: CSVEGYGEAGATDTQYF.

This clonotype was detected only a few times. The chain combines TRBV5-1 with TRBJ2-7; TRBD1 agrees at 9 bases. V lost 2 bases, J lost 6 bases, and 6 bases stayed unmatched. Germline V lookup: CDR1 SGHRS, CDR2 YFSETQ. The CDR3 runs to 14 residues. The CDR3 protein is CASSLGQGLGEQYF. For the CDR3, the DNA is TGCGCCAGCAGCTTAGGACAGGGGTTGGGCGAGCAGTACTTC.

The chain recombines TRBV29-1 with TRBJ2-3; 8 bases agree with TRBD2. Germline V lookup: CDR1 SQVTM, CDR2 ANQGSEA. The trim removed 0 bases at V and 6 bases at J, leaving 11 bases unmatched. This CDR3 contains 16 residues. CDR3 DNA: TGCAGCGTTGAAGAGGTCGGCGGGGGGTTCACGGATACGCAGTATTTT. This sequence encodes CSVEEVGGGFTDTQYF.

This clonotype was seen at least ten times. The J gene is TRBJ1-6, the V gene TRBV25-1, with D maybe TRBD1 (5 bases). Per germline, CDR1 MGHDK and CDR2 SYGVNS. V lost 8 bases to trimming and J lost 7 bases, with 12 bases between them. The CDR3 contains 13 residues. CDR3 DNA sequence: TGTGCCAGCCACGGACAATCCAATTCACCCCTCCACTTT. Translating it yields CASHGQSNSPLHF.

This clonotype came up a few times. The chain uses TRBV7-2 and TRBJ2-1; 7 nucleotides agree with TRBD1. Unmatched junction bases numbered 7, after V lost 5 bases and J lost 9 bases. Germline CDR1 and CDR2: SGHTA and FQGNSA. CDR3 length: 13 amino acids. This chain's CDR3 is CASSVGQVGEQFF. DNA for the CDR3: TGTGCCAGCAGCGTAGGACAGGTCGGTGAGCAGTTCTTC.

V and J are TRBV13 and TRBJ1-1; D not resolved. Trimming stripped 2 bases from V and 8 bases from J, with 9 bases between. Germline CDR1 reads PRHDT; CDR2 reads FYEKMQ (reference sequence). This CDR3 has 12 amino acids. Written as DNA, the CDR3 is TGTGCCAGCAGCTTAAGGTTTGGGGAAGCTTTCTTT. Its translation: CASSLRFGEAFF.

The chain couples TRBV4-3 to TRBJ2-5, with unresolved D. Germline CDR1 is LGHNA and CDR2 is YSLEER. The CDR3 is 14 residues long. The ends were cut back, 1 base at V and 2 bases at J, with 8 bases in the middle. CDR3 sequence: CASSQVVWQETQYF. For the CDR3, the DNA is TGCGCCAGCAGCCAAGTTGTCTGGCAAGAGACCCAGTACTTC.

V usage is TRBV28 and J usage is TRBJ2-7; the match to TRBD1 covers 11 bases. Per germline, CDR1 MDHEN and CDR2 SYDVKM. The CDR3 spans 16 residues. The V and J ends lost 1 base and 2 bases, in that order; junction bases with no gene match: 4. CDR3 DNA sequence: TGTGCCAGCAGTTTATATGGGGACAGGGGGACCTACGAGCAGTACTTC. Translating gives CASSLYGDRGTYEQYF.